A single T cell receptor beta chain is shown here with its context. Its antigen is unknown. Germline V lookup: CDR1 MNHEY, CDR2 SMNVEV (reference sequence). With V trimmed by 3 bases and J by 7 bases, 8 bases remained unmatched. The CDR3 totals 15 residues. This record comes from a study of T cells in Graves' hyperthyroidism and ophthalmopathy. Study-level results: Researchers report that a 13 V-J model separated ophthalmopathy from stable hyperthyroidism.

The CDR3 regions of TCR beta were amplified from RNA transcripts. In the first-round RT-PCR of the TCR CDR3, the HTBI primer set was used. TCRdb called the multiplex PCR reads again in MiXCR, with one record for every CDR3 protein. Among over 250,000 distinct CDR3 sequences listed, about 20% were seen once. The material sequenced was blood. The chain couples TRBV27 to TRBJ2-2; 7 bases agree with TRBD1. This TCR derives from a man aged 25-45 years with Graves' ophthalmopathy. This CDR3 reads CASSFEGALGGELFF. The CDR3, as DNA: TGTGCCAGCAGTTTTGAGGGGGCGCTAGGCGGGGAGCTGTTTTTT.